These T cell receptor beta chains were read from a single sample in a study of OX40 agonist ivuxolimab in advanced cancers. Generated by immunoSEQ multiplex PCR, the TCRdb table keeps only in-frame clones and is missing some. The sample has 20,000 or so clones, around 78% seen once. Specimen: CD4+ or CD8+ T cells sorted from blood, collected in a trial of the OX40 agonist ivuxolimab. The source is an adult with an advanced solid tumor such as melanoma, head and neck, liver or kidney cancer. Each CDR3 is given with its conserved first and last residue.

V gene: TRBV5-8; CDR3 length: 18; CDR3 protein: CASSLERTSGGPINEQFF
V gene: TRBV19; CDR3 length: 14; CDR3 protein: CASKLGQANTEAFF
V gene: TRBV2; CDR3 length: 17; CDR3 protein: CAITGTSGGINTGELFF
V gene: TRBV4-1; CDR3 length: 16; CDR3 protein: CASSQAPLGGNYGYTF
V gene: TRBV21-1; CDR3 length: 16; CDR3 protein: CASSSPQVYSNQPQHF
V gene: TRBV9; CDR3 length: 14; CDR3 protein: CASSVGLAGYPQFF
V gene: TRBV5-1; CDR3 length: 14; CDR3 protein: CASSRETGSYGYTF
V gene: TRBV6-1; CDR3 length: 14; CDR3 protein: CASSWTSGLYEQYF
V gene: TRBV28; CDR3 length: 17; CDR3 protein: CASSLSGNRDLDTEAFF
V gene: TRBV7-8; CDR3 length: 15; CDR3 protein: CASSSRDRGTGELFF
V gene: TRBV5-6; CDR3 length: 15; CDR3 protein: CASSLGGGSYNEQFF
V gene: TRBV19; CDR3 length: 12; CDR3 protein: CASSIEGVEQYF
V gene: TRBV7-9; CDR3 length: 12; CDR3 protein: CAVTGLRTEAFF
V gene: TRBV28; CDR3 length: 16; CDR3 protein: CASSPRVPTYQETQYF
V gene: TRBV13; CDR3 length: 12; CDR3 protein: CASSAENTEAFF
V gene: TRBV27; CDR3 length: 14; CDR3 protein: CASSFVGSSYEQYF
V gene: TRBV6-6; CDR3 length: 14; CDR3 protein: CASSYYQNNEKLFF
V gene: TRBV28; CDR3 length: 16; CDR3 protein: CASSQGLAGLQETQYF
V gene: TRBV11-2; CDR3 length: 14; CDR3 protein: CASSGHRAGYEQYF
V gene: TRBV28; CDR3 length: 14; CDR3 protein: CASNLVGTSYGYTF
V gene: TRBV15; CDR3 length: 15; CDR3 protein: CATSREGAGRNEQFF
V gene: TRBV28; CDR3 length: 15; CDR3 protein: CASSGGTEAWQPQHF
V gene: TRBV13; CDR3 length: 15; CDR3 protein: CASSPRGQGTEKLFF
V gene: TRBV27; CDR3 length: 17; CDR3 protein: CASSPLAGGPSVSDQFF
V gene: TRBV5-6; CDR3 length: 16; CDR3 protein: CASSLGTAPSTDTQYF
V gene: TRBV6-5; CDR3 length: 11; CDR3 protein: CASFEGYEQFF
V gene: TRBV7-9; CDR3 length: 13; CDR3 protein: CASSLGYTGELFF
V gene: TRBV27; CDR3 length: 13; CDR3 protein: CASSLQTNEKLFF
V gene: TRBV9; CDR3 length: 13; CDR3 protein: CASSAREYGELFF
V gene: TRBV27; CDR3 length: 13; CDR3 protein: CASSFSGTGGYTF
V gene: TRBV7-7; CDR3 length: 14; CDR3 protein: CASSPYEGITEAFF
V gene: TRBV2; CDR3 length: 14; CDR3 protein: CASSGWRESQPQHF
V gene: TRBV11-2; CDR3 length: 17; CDR3 protein: CASSARLFEVNTGELFF
V gene: TRBV6-5; CDR3 length: 15; CDR3 protein: CASRSETGRGNTIYF
V gene: TRBV28; CDR3 length: 19; CDR3 protein: CASSPLSSGSPWGTGELFF
V gene: TRBV7-6; CDR3 length: 14; CDR3 protein: CASSLGRGNTEAFF
V gene: TRBV5-1; CDR3 length: 13; CDR3 protein: CASSSDYYNEQFF
V gene: TRBV7-9; CDR3 length: 16; CDR3 protein: CASSLAGGGVTDTQYF
V gene: TRBV30; CDR3 length: 13; CDR3 protein: CAWLKSGGYGYTF
V gene: TRBV25-1; CDR3 length: 13; CDR3 protein: CATRDTNTGELFF
V gene: TRBV19; CDR3 length: 14; CDR3 protein: CASSSSGGPDEQFF
V gene: TRBV5-4; CDR3 length: 14; CDR3 protein: CASSPLRGSETQYF
V gene: TRBV6-5; CDR3 length: 14; CDR3 protein: CASNLAGGSDEQFF
V gene: TRBV5-1; CDR3 length: 16; CDR3 protein: CASTTWGGRVKDTQYF
V gene: TRBV11-2; CDR3 length: 11; CDR3 protein: CASSLTDTQYF
V gene: TRBV6-6; CDR3 length: 15; CDR3 protein: CASSYSLGYNSPLHF